By sample share, the clone carrying this T cell receptor (beta chain) is medium-sized. The antigen is unknown. Sample treatment: roughly 10-day PBMC culture with coronavirus spike peptide pools or control peptides (ViraFEST assay). Trimming cost V 4 bases and J 8 bases; bases outside gene matches: 7. The germline V gene has CDR1 MNHEY and CDR2 SVGEGT. This CDR3 region has 13 residues. The sample originates from a study of vaccination and CD4 T cells after COVID-19. Study-wide background: Four females and six males made up the convalescents, with two Hispanic.

Sequenced with the Oncomine TCR Beta short-read assay was DNA taken from cultured CD4+ T cells. MiXCR was run by TCRdb on the PCR reads, yielding one entry per CDR3 protein. The sample holds about 2,100 distinct CDR3 sequences, 27% seen once. J is TRBJ1-2 and V is TRBV6-2 or TRBV6-3; 7 bases fit TRBD1. This TCR was sampled from a human donor who had recovered from COVID-19. The sequencing here drew on CD4+ T cells from blood, cultured in vitro, taken after SARS-CoV-2 vaccination. CDR3: CASSWRQGDGYTF. Written as DNA, the CDR3 is TGTGCCAGCAGTTGGCGGCAGGGGGACGGCTACACCTTC.